This is a list of T cell receptor beta chains from one sample in a study of beta chain features in type 1 diabetes. Data came from immunoSEQ multiplex PCR; TCRdb stores just in-frame clones and leaves some out. Among about 660,000 clones listed, around 15% were seen once. The sample was naive CD4+ T cells from blood. The receptors shown here come from a young man with type 1 diabetes. Each CDR3 is given with its conserved first and last residue. A D gene is named only where the DNA matches it firmly. Part of the rows lack a size; the others show once, few, many or a class for expanded clones.

j_call d_call clone_size v_call cdr3_nt cdr3_aa
TRBJ2-5 - - TRBV5-1 TGCGCCAGCGGGGGTTCCGGGACTCCTTTAGAGACCCAGTACTTC CASGGSGTPLETQYF
TRBJ2-7 - - TRBV4-1 TGCGCCAGCAGCCAACCGACCAGCGGGTACTACGAGCAGTACTTC CASSQPTSGYYEQYF
TRBJ2-1 - - TRBV30 TGCGCCTGGAGGGCAGGGGGTTCCTACAATGAGCAGTTCTTC CAWRAGGSYNEQFF
TRBJ1-2 TRBD1 - TRBV5-1 TGCGCCAGCAGCTATCATGACAGGGTCAGTGGCTACACCTTC CASSYHDRVSGYTF
TRBJ2-4 - - TRBV5-1 TGCGCCAGCAGCTTGAACCGGGGAGCCAAAAACATTCAGTACTTC CASSLNRGAKNIQYF
TRBJ2-7 - few TRBV29-1 TGCAGCGTTGCTCCTTTCGCTGGGGGCGAGCAGTACTTC CSVAPFAGGEQYF
TRBJ2-2 TRBD1 - TRBV30 TGTGCCGTCAACAGGGGTCCCGGGGAGCTGTTTTTT CAVNRGPGELFF
TRBJ2-1 TRBD2 few TRBV9 TGTGCCAGCAGCGCGGGAGGTTCGCTAGCGGGCACGAGTGAGCAGTTCTTC CASSAGGSLAGTSEQFF
TRBJ2-3 - - TRBV7-9 TGTGCCAGCAGCCCGGAGGGGAGCCGCACAGATACGCAGTATTTT CASSPEGSRTDTQYF
TRBJ1-2 TRBD1 few TRBV6-5 TGTGCCAGCAGTTCCCGGACAGGCGGTTATGGCTACACCTTC CASSSRTGGYGYTF
TRBJ1-2 - few TRBV5-4 TGTGCCAGCAGCTTATCGGGATTCCCCGATGGCTACACCTTC CASSLSGFPDGYTF
TRBJ2-1 TRBD2 - TRBV4-3 TGCGCCAGCACCCGACTAGCGGACTACAATGAGCAGTTCTTC CASTRLADYNEQFF
TRBJ2-1 - few TRBV9 TGTGCCAGCAGCGTGAGGACAGATTCTGAGCAGTTCTTC CASSVRTDSEQFF
TRBJ2-7 - few TRBV21-1 TGTGCCAGCAGCAAAGCGCTCGGCAGGGTAGAGTCCTACGAGCAGTACTTC CASSKALGRVESYEQYF
TRBJ2-2 - - TRBV11-2 TGTGCCAGCAGCCCGATATCAGGGAAGAACACCGGGGAGCTGTTTTTT CASSPISGKNTGELFF
TRBJ1-2 TRBD1 - TRBV27 TGTGCCAGCAGTCCGAGGACAGGCTATGGCTACACCTTC CASSPRTGYGYTF
TRBJ2-7 TRBD1 - TRBV30 TGTGCCTGGAGTTGGCCTGGGACAGGGAGGCAGTACTTC CAWSWPGTGRQYF
TRBJ1-4 - few TRBV6-6 TGTGCCAGCACTCAATCGGGGGGGAGGCCTGAAAGAAAACTGTTTTTT CASTQSGGRPERKLFF
TRBJ2-5 - few TRBV9 TGTGCCAGCAGCGCGAGGTTGGGGGAGACCCAGTACTTC CASSARLGETQYF
TRBJ1-4 - - TRBV30 TGTGCCTGGAGACCCGAGGAAAAACTGTTTTTT CAWRPEEKLFF
TRBJ2-1 - - TRBV9 TGTGCCAGCAGCGGTACGCCCTCCTCCTACAATGAGCAGTTCTTC CASSGTPSSYNEQFF